The sequence of this T cell receptor beta chain was determined in a study of regulatory T cells in long-lasting Graves disease. Time point specified: newly diagnosed GD, antithyroid drugs for less than 3 months. With RNA extracted from PBMCs as input, the TCR library was made. Both iRepertoire HTBI primers and Arm-PCR of CDR3 regions were used to build the TCR beta libraries. Via MiXCR, TCRdb re-called the multiplex PCR reads, giving one row per CDR3 protein. The table lists 350,000 to 500,000 distinct CDR3 sequences, about 16% of them singletons, with 20% to 25% in the top ten. Germline assignment: CDR1 LNHDA and CDR2 SQIVND (reference sequence). CDR3 length: 14 residues. After removal of 4 bases from V and 0 bases from J, the junction contained 2 bases not matched to a gene. These data are also associated with another study on T cells in Graves' hyperthyroidism and ophthalmopathy. From that study: Researchers ran a first-round RT-PCR on the TCR CDR3 using the HTBI primer set.

Sequenced material: peripheral blood mononuclear cells (PBMCs), taken at new diagnosis, from a patient treated with antithyroid drugs. This chain uses TRBV19 with TRBJ2-7, with 8 nucleotides matching TRBD1. The TCR sequence derives from a woman between 18 and 29 years old with Graves disease. DNA of the CDR3: TGTGCCAGTAGTACAACAGGGGGCTCCTACGAGCAGTACTTC. Amino acid sequence: CASSTTGGSYEQYF.